In this sample, the clone carrying this TCR beta chain turned up a few times. The record originates from a study of blood T cell repertoires in COVID-19. Study context: Samples of COVID-19 (acute and convalescent) were obtained from the United States, Italy and Spain. From T cells, B-cell-depleted T cells, or PBMCs came the material, which was cDNA or gDNA.

The V and J ends lost 7 bases and 5 bases, in that order; junction bases with no gene match: 2. The CDR3 loop spans 13 amino acids. From germline, CDR1 is MNHEY and CDR2 SVGAGI. In the original analysis: Counts of nucleated cells, estimated from reference gene primer amplification, were obtained. Data came from immunoSEQ multiplex PCR; TCRdb stores just in-frame clones and leaves some out. V, J and clone size are those of that table, while D and trimming were read from the DNA. The data show about 190,000 clones, about four fifths seen once. The clonotype comes from a woman in her 70s with active or convalescent COVID-19. This chain connects TRBV6-5 to TRBJ1-6; 7 bases fit TRBD1. The sequencing input was peripheral blood. The CDR3 sequence is CASTGQNNSPLHF. The CDR3 region has the DNA TGTGCCAGCACGGGACAGAATAATTCACCCCTCCACTTT.